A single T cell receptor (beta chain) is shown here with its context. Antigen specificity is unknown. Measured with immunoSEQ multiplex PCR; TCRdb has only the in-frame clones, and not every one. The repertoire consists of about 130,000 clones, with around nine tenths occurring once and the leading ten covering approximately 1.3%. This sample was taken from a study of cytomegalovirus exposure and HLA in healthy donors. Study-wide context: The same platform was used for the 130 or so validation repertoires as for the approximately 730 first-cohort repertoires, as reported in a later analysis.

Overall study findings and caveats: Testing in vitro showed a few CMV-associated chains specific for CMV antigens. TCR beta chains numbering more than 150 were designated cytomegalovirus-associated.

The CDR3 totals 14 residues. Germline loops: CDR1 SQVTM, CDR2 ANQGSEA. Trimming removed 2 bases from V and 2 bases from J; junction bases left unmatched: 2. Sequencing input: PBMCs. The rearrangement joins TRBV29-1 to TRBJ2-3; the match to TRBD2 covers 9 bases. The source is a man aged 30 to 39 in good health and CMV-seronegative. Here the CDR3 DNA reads TGCAGCGTTGAACTAGCGGGAAACACAGATACGCAGTATTTT. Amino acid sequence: CSVELAGNTDTQYF.